This is a list of T cell receptor beta chains from one sample in a study of blood T cell repertoires in COVID-19. This table comes from immunoSEQ multiplex PCR, and its TCRdb copy is limited to in-frame clones, with some not included. The sample shows roughly 30,000 clones, 55% to 80% of them seen only once. The sequencing sample was made of peripheral blood. The receptors shown here come from a human donor in a cohort sampled during active COVID-19. CDR3s include the opening cysteine and the closing phenylalanine or tryptophan. A D gene is named only where the DNA matches it firmly. Size tells how often a clone was seen (once, few, many) or the class of an expanded clone, and some rows leave it out.

clone size,V gene,J gene,D gene,CDR3 DNA,CDR3 protein
.,TRBV2,TRBJ2-2,.,TGTGCCAGCAGTGATTCCGGGTTCGCCGGGGAGCTGTTTTTT,CASSDSGFAGELFF
.,TRBV5-4,TRBJ2-1,TRBD2,TGTGCCAGCAGCTCCCTACTAGCGGTAGACTACAATGAGCAGTTCTTC,CASSSLLAVDYNEQFF
.,TRBV28,TRBJ2-7,TRBD2,TGTGCCAGCAGTTCCTCGGGGGGGGACACCTACGAGCAGTACTTC,CASSSSGGDTYEQYF
.,TRBV5-1,TRBJ2-5,.,TGCGCCAGCAGCTTGGGAGATGGACTTTGGGAGACCCAGTACTTC,CASSLGDGLWETQYF
few,TRBV5-4,TRBJ2-3,TRBD2,TGTGCCAGCAGCTTAAGCGGGGGAAGCACAGATACGCAGTATTTT,CASSLSGGSTDTQYF
.,TRBV6-5,TRBJ2-7,.,TGTGCCAGCAGTTACTATCCCCAGGGCTCCTACGAGCAGTACTTC,CASSYYPQGSYEQYF
.,TRBV12-3/TRBV12-4,TRBJ1-2,TRBD1,TGTGCCAGCAGGGACAGGACTCCTTATGGCTACACCTTC,CASRDRTPYGYTF
.,TRBV6-6,TRBJ1-5,.,TGTGCCAGCAGTGCGACACTTAATCAGCCCCAGCATTTT,CASSATLNQPQHF
.,TRBV7-9,TRBJ2-1,.,TGTGCCAGCAGATACCAGGGGAATGAGCAGTTCTTC,CASRYQGNEQFF
.,TRBV6-1,TRBJ2-3,.,TGTGCCAGCAGTGAAAGGGGCGGAGGGTCTAGCACAGATACGCAGTATTTT,CASSERGGGSSTDTQYF
.,TRBV18,TRBJ1-1,TRBD1,TGTGCCAGCTCACCAGGGACAGGAAACACTGAAGCTTTCTTT,CASSPGTGNTEAFF
many,TRBV5-1,TRBJ2-5,.,TGCGCCAGCAGCTTGGCCGCGGGAACCCGCGGGACCCAGTACTTC,CASSLAAGTRGTQYF
.,TRBV12-5,TRBJ2-7,.,TGTGCTAGTGGTTTGGCCCGTCCGGGCGAGCAGTACTTC,CASGLARPGEQYF
.,TRBV4-1,TRBJ1-2,TRBD1,TGCGCCAGCAGCCAAATACCTAAACAGGGGGTCTATGGCTACACCTTC,CASSQIPKQGVYGYTF
.,TRBV7-8,TRBJ2-7,TRBD1,TGTGCCAGCAGCTTAAGGCCCGGGACAGGGGGGGACGAGCAGTACTTC,CASSLRPGTGGDEQYF
few,TRBV5-6,TRBJ1-4,TRBD1,TGTGCCAGCGGGCGTCAGGGGGCTAGTGAAAAACTGTTTTTT,CASGRQGASEKLFF
.,TRBV14,TRBJ2-1,TRBD2,TGTGCCAGCAGCCAGGAGAGGACTAGTCTCAATGAGCAGTTCTTC,CASSQERTSLNEQFF
.,TRBV3-1/TRBV3-2,TRBJ1-4,TRBD1,TGTGCCAGCTCCGACATCAGAACAGGGGGCAGTGAAAAACTGTTTTTT,CASSDIRTGGSEKLFF
.,TRBV11-3,TRBJ1-6,TRBD1,TGTGCCAGCAGCTTTTTAGGACAGGGTCGTTCACCCCTCCACTTT,CASSFLGQGRSPLHF
.,TRBV27,TRBJ2-1,.,TGTGCCAGCAGTCCCACGGGACAACCGGGCGGTGAGCAGTTCTTC,CASSPTGQPGGEQFF
few,TRBV3-1/TRBV3-2,TRBJ1-3,.,TGTGCCAGCAGCCAAACCCTACGAAACGGAAACACCATATATTTT,CASSQTLRNGNTIYF
once,TRBV10-1,TRBJ1-2,TRBD1,TGCGCCAGCAGTCAGGACAGGGGTTATGGCTACACCTTC,CASSQDRGYGYTF
.,TRBV19,TRBJ2-3,.,TGTGCCAGTAGTATAAGAGGCCAGAGCACAGATACGCAGTATTTT,CASSIRGQSTDTQYF
.,TRBV7-2,TRBJ2-5,TRBD1,TGTGCCAGCAGCCTGGGACAGCACCAAGAGACCCAGTACTTC,CASSLGQHQETQYF
few,TRBV28,TRBJ1-1,.,TGTGCCAGCAGTTTAGCGAAGACTGAAGCTTTCTTT,CASSLAKTEAFF
once,TRBV7-8,TRBJ2-3,.,TGTGCCAGCAGCTTAGCAGGGACTAGCACAGATACGCAGTATTTT,CASSLAGTSTDTQYF
.,TRBV2,TRBJ1-2,TRBD1,TGTGCCAGCAGTGCACGGACAGGCTATGGCTACACCTTC,CASSARTGYGYTF
.,TRBV29-1,TRBJ2-2,TRBD1,TGCAGCGCCTCGACAGGGTGGAACACCGGGGAGCTGTTTTTT,CSASTGWNTGELFF
few,TRBV5-5,TRBJ2-7,.,TGTGCCAGCAGCTCCGGAGGGGGCTTATACGAGCAGTACTTC,CASSSGGGLYEQYF
.,TRBV18,TRBJ1-3,TRBD1,TGTGCCAGCTCACCCTCTGGGACAGGGTCTGGAAACACCATATATTTT,CASSPSGTGSGNTIYF
.,TRBV19,TRBJ2-1,.,TGTGCCAGTAGTATCTCACAAAATTCCTACAATGAGCAGTTCTTC,CASSISQNSYNEQFF
.,TRBV7-2,TRBJ2-3,TRBD1,TGTGCCAGCAGCTCCCAGGGGGCCGGCACAGATACGCAGTATTTT,CASSSQGAGTDTQYF
.,TRBV19,TRBJ1-6,.,TGTGCCAGTAGTATATCTACTAATTCACCCCTCCACTTT,CASSISTNSPLHF
.,TRBV29-1,TRBJ2-7,.,TGCAGCGTTGAATTACCCCAGGCCTACGAGCAGTACTTC,CSVELPQAYEQYF
.,TRBV7-9,TRBJ1-6,.,TGTGCCAGCAGCTCCGTTCGCGGGTATAATTCACCCCTCCACTTT,CASSSVRGYNSPLHF
once,TRBV30,TRBJ2-7,.,TGTGCCCTCGAGGGGACTTACTACGAGCAGTACTTC,CALEGTYYEQYF
.,TRBV11-1,TRBJ2-5,TRBD1,TGTGCCAGCAGCTTAGCAGGGACAGGGGGACAAGAGACCCAGTACTTC,CASSLAGTGGQETQYF
once,TRBV7-2,TRBJ2-3,.,TGTGCCAGCAGCTCACTAATGGCCTGGGCAGATACGCAGTATTTT,CASSSLMAWADTQYF
.,TRBV10-3,TRBJ1-1,TRBD1,TGTGCCATCAGTCCTCTCCCGACAGGGGGCTCTGAAGCTTTCTTT,CAISPLPTGGSEAFF
.,TRBV19,TRBJ2-7,.,TGTGCCAGTAGTATATACTGGGCTGGTTCCTACGAGCAGTACTTC,CASSIYWAGSYEQYF
.,TRBV6-2/TRBV6-3,TRBJ1-1,.,TGTGCCAGCAGTTACTCGAGATCAATGAACACTGAAGCTTTCTTT,CASSYSRSMNTEAFF
few,TRBV6-4,TRBJ2-3,TRBD2,TGTGCCAGCAGTGACACCCAGACTAGCGGGAGGCCAGATACGCAGTATTTT,CASSDTQTSGRPDTQYF
.,TRBV15,TRBJ1-3,.,TGTGCCACCAGCAGAGATATGGGGGACTACTCTGGAAACACCATATATTTT,CATSRDMGDYSGNTIYF
.,TRBV5-1,TRBJ2-2,.,TGCGCCAGCAAGCAACTCGCGAACACCGGGGAGCTGTTTTTT,CASKQLANTGELFF
.,TRBV7-2,TRBJ2-3,.,TGTGCCAGCAGCTCCCCCGCCACAGATGCGCAGTATTTT,CASSSPATDAQYF